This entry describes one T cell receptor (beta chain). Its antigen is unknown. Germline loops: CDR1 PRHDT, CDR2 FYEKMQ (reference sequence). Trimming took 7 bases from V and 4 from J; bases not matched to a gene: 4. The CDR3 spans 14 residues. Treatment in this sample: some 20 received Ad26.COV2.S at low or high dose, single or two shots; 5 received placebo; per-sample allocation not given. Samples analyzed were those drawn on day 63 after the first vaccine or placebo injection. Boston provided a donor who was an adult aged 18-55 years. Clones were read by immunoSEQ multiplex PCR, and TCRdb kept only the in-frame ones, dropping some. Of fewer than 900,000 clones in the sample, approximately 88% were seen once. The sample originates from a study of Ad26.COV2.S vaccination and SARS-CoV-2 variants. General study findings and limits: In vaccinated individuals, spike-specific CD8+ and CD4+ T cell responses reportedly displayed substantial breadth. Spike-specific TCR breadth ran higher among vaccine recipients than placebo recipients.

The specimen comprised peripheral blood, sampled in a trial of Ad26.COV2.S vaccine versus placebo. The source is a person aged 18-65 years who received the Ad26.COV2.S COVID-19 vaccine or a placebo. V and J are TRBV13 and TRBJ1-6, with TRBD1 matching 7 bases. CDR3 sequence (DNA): TGTGCCAGCACCCGACAGGGATATAATTCACCCCTCCACTTT. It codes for CASTRQGYNSPLHF.